This TCR beta chain appears in the sequencing data of a study of cytomegalovirus exposure and HLA in healthy donors. About the research overall: Earlier sequencing of 150 million to 200 million T cells yielded approximately 120 million unique TCR beta sequences. General study results and limits: Specificity for CMV antigens was confirmed in vitro for a few of the CMV-associated chains. It was reported in a later analysis that an Asian-associated ancestry cluster showed fewer N-insertions than the approximately 670-donor mean. Earlier analysis yielded a pattern in which most TCR beta V segments were productive about 90% or about 30% of the time.

The sample holds a few counts of this clone. Its target is unknown. PCR was performed using 60 Vbeta and 13 Jbeta primers. Using immunoSEQ multiplex PCR, the repertoire was profiled, and TCRdb retains in-frame clones only, with some absent. The profile shows about 120,000 clones, 8.5% to 10% of them singletons. Deletions cut 5 bases from V and 1 base from J, with 11 bases between. CDR1 MDHEN and CDR2 SYDVKM come from the germline V gene. CDR3 size: 14 residues. The sequenced sample consisted of PBMCs. This clonotype was obtained from a man aged 25 to 45 in good health and CMV-seronegative. The chain combines TRBV28 with TRBJ2-5; D gene uncertain. Written as DNA, the CDR3 is TGTGCCAGCAGTGACCGAGGAGCCCAAGAGACCCAGTACTTC. This codes for CASSDRGAQETQYF.